The rows below give T cell receptor beta chains drawn from one sample of a study of blood T cell repertoires in COVID-19. Sequenced by immunoSEQ multiplex PCR; TCRdb stores in-frame clones only, minus some. The data show over 250,000 clones, approximately 91% seen once. Sequencing used peripheral blood. These receptors were obtained from a woman aged 55-69 years with acute or convalescent COVID-19. Both conserved end residues are part of each CDR3. The order of the fields is J gene, D gene, clone size, V gene, CDR3 protein, CDR3 DNA. D genes are given only for firm matches. For some rows the clone size is stated as once, few or many, or as a class when expanded; others skip it.

>TRBJ2-7|.|few|TRBV18
CASSPPDTGGSYEQYF
TGTGCCAGCTCACCACCGGACACCGGAGGGTCCTACGAGCAGTACTTC
>TRBJ2-1|TRBD2|.|TRBV27
CASSGLAGDIGNEQFF
TGTGCCAGCTCGGGACTAGCGGGAGACATCGGCAATGAGCAGTTCTTC
>TRBJ2-5|.|.|TRBV5-1
CASSRGKEETQYF
TGCGCCAGCAGCCGGGGGAAAGAAGAGACCCAGTACTTC
>TRBJ1-2|TRBD1|.|TRBV28
CASSLGDRTLGGYTF
TGTGCCAGCAGTTTGGGGGACAGGACCCTGGGGGGCTACACCTTC
>TRBJ1-5|.|.|TRBV27
CASRDEQGNQPQHF
TGTGCCAGCAGAGACGAGCAGGGCAATCAGCCCCAGCATTTT
>TRBJ1-4|TRBD1|.|TRBV27
CASSPRDRRSEKLFF
TGTGCCAGCAGTCCCAGGGACAGGAGAAGTGAAAAACTGTTTTTT
>TRBJ2-5|.|.|TRBV7-9
CASSLVGVRETQYF
TGTGCCAGCAGCTTAGTGGGAGTAAGAGAGACCCAGTACTTC
>TRBJ1-1|.|.|TRBV9
CASSEHGMNTEAFF
TGTGCCAGCAGTGAACACGGGATGAACACTGAAGCTTTCTTT
>TRBJ1-6|.|.|TRBV27
CASKFVQPSSYNSPLHF
TGTGCCAGCAAATTTGTGCAACCCAGCTCCTATAATTCACCCCTCCACTTT
>TRBJ2-1|TRBD1|once|TRBV24-1
CATSDLDRGHEQFF
TGTGCCACCAGTGATTTGGACAGGGGACATGAGCAGTTCTTC
>TRBJ2-7|TRBD1|.|TRBV5-4
CASLGQGGDEEQYF
TGTGCCAGCCTAGGACAGGGGGGAGATGAAGAGCAGTACTTC
>TRBJ1-2|TRBD1|once|TRBV14
CASSLGTGFHYGYTF
TGTGCCAGCAGCCTCGGGACAGGGTTTCACTATGGCTACACCTTC
>TRBJ1-5|TRBD1|.|TRBV29-1
CSVVQGGGQPQHF
TGCAGCGTGGTACAGGGGGGTGGCCAGCCCCAGCATTTT
>TRBJ1-4|TRBD1|.|TRBV5-1
CASSTGTGGTNTNEKLFF
TGCGCCAGCAGCACCGGGACAGGGGGCACGAACACTAATGAAAAACTGTTTTTT
>TRBJ1-1|.|.|TRBV6-5
CASSLGEDEAFF
TGTGCCAGCAGTTTGGGGGAGGACGAAGCTTTCTTT
>TRBJ2-7|TRBD1|.|TRBV28
CASSLSGGNHEQYF
TGTGCCAGCAGTTTATCAGGGGGCAACCACGAGCAGTACTTC
>TRBJ1-6|TRBD1|.|TRBV7-2
CASSLSGQGYSPLHF
TGTGCCAGCAGCTTGTCAGGACAGGGTTATTCACCCCTCCACTTT
>TRBJ1-1|.|.|TRBV3-1/TRBV3-2
CASSQGLQGNTEAFF
TGTGCCAGCAGCCAAGGGCTCCAGGGGAACACTGAAGCTTTCTTT
>TRBJ1-2|TRBD1|.|TRBV27
CASSSTGTGVGYTF
TGTGCCAGCAGTTCAACCGGGACAGGGGTCGGCTACACCTTC
>TRBJ2-2|.|.|TRBV18
CASSPRGRAYANTGELFF
TGTGCCAGCTCACCACGAGGCAGGGCCTACGCGAACACCGGGGAGCTGTTTTTT
>TRBJ1-5|.|.|TRBV5-1
CASSLQGISNQPQHF
TGCGCCAGCAGCTTACAGGGCATTAGCAATCAGCCCCAGCATTTT
>TRBJ1-2|.|once|TRBV19
CASSIQGRDGYTF
TGTGCCAGTAGTATTCAGGGTAGGGATGGCTACACCTTC
>TRBJ2-2|TRBD2|.|TRBV27
CASSRAGGPPGELFF
TGTGCCAGCAGTCGAGCGGGGGGGCCCCCCGGGGAGCTGTTTTTT
>TRBJ2-3|TRBD1|.|TRBV6-2/TRBV6-3
CASSKGQPTDTQYF
TGTGCCAGCAGTAAGGGACAGCCCACAGATACGCAGTATTTT
>TRBJ2-1|TRBD1|few|TRBV7-9
CASSPRTGGTKSSYNEQFF
TGTGCCAGCAGCCCGCGGACAGGGGGCACCAAAAGCTCCTACAATGAGCAGTTCTTC
>TRBJ1-2|TRBD1|once|TRBV12-3/TRBV12-4
CASSPDRVYGYTF
TGTGCCAGCAGTCCCGACAGGGTCTATGGCTACACCTTC
>TRBJ1-1|.|.|TRBV20-1
CSLDSRSAFF
TGCAGTTTGGACAGCAGGTCAGCTTTCTTT
>TRBJ2-7|TRBD1|.|TRBV24-1
CATSRGQGAREQYF
TGTGCCACCAGTAGAGGACAGGGGGCGAGGGAGCAGTACTTC
>TRBJ1-1|.|.|TRBV19
CASSIGTPGDTEAFF
TGTGCCAGTAGTATTGGTACACCAGGGGACACTGAAGCTTTCTTT
>TRBJ1-5|.|.|TRBV6-2/TRBV6-3
CASSLGSYNQPQHF
TGTGCCAGCAGCCTTGGGAGCTACAATCAGCCCCAGCATTTT
>TRBJ1-3|.|few|TRBV4-1
CASSHPQAPGASGNTIYF
TGCGCCAGCAGCCACCCGCAAGCTCCAGGCGCCTCTGGAAACACCATATATTTT
>TRBJ2-3|TRBD2|.|TRBV6-4
CASSEAPLAGGGRTQYF
TGTGCCAGCAGTGAGGCCCCTTTAGCGGGGGGTGGAAGGACGCAGTATTTT
>TRBJ1-1|TRBD1|once|TRBV9
CASSVDPQGAAVTEAFF
TGTGCCAGCAGCGTAGACCCACAGGGGGCCGCGGTTACTGAAGCTTTCTTT
>TRBJ1-5|.|.|TRBV7-8
CASSVLASNQPQHF
TGTGCCAGCAGCGTCTTGGCCAGCAATCAGCCCCAGCATTTT
>TRBJ1-2|.|.|TRBV9
CASSVGQADYGYTF
TGTGCCAGCAGCGTAGGACAGGCCGACTATGGCTACACCTTC
>TRBJ1-1|TRBD1|.|TRBV4-2
CASSQGGQGAAEAFF
TGTGCCAGCAGCCAAGGGGGACAGGGGGCGGCTGAAGCTTTCTTT
>TRBJ2-2|TRBD1|once|TRBV9
CASSTSGTATTGELFF
TGTGCCAGCAGCACCTCCGGGACAGCAACCACCGGGGAGCTGTTTTTT
>TRBJ2-2|.|once|TRBV28
CASRTRVNGELFF
TGTGCCAGCCGTACCAGGGTTAACGGGGAGCTGTTTTTT
>TRBJ2-2|TRBD1|.|TRBV28
CASGLYGQGTGELFF
TGTGCCAGCGGTCTCTATGGACAGGGTACCGGGGAGCTGTTTTTT
>TRBJ2-3|.|.|TRBV4-2
CASSQFGASRADTQYF
TGTGCCAGCAGCCAATTTGGAGCCTCCCGGGCAGATACGCAGTATTTT
>TRBJ1-2|.|once|TRBV9
CASSVEEAGASTNYGYTF
TGTGCCAGCAGCGTAGAGGAGGCAGGGGCCTCAACTAACTATGGCTACACCTTC
>TRBJ1-2|.|.|TRBV21-1
CASSKKDRGNYGYTF
TGTGCCAGCAGCAAAAAGGACAGGGGTAACTATGGCTACACCTTC
>TRBJ1-1|.|.|TRBV28
CASSSGDQRTEAFF
TGTGCCAGCAGTTCAGGGGATCAGAGAACTGAAGCTTTCTTT
>TRBJ2-1|TRBD2|.|TRBV19
CASSIAGGNSYNEQFF
TGTGCCAGTAGTATAGCGGGGGGTAACTCCTACAATGAGCAGTTCTTC
>TRBJ1-3|TRBD1|.|TRBV5-1
CASALGQGGNTIYF
TGCGCCAGCGCCCTGGGACAGGGCGGAAACACCATATATTTT
>TRBJ2-1|.|.|TRBV18
CASSRRENEQFF
TGTGCCAGCTCACGGAGGGAGAATGAGCAGTTCTTC
>TRBJ2-2|TRBD2|.|TRBV7-9
CASSLLAGRGELFF
TGTGCCAGCAGCTTATTAGCGGGACGCGGGGAGCTGTTTTTT
>TRBJ2-1|TRBD2|.|TRBV7-9
CASSQTGGNEQFF
TGTGCCAGCAGCCAGACGGGAGGGAATGAGCAGTTCTTC
>TRBJ1-1|.|once|TRBV5-5
CASSRGNTEAFF
TGTGCCAGCAGCCGAGGTAACACTGAAGCTTTCTTT
>TRBJ2-1|TRBD2|.|TRBV18
CASSFFRGASGSVSYNEQFF
TGTGCCAGCTCTTTTTTCCGAGGGGCTAGCGGGAGTGTGTCCTACAATGAGCAGTTCTTC
>TRBJ2-5|.|.|TRBV3-1/TRBV3-2
CASSQPGAHETQYF
TGTGCCAGCAGCCAACCAGGGGCCCACGAGACCCAGTACTTC